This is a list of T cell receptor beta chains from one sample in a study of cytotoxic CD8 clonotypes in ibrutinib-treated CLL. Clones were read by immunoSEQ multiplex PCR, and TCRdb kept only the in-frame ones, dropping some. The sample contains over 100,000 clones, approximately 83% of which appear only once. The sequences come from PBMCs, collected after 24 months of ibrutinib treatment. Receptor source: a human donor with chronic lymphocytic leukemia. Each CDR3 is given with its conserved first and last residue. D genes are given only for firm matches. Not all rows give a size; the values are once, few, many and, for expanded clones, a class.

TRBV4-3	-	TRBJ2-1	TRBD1	TGCGCCAGCAGCCCGGGGACAGGGGCCGGTGAGCAGTTCTTC	CASSPGTGAGEQFF
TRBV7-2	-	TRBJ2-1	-	TGTACCAGCAGCTTAGGGCCGGGAGTCTACAATGAGCAGTTCTTC	CTSSLGPGVYNEQFF
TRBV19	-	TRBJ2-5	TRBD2	TGTGCCAGTAGTTTCCAGCGGGGGCAAGAGACCCAGTACTTC	CASSFQRGQETQYF
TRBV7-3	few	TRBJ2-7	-	TGTGCCAGCAGCTCACAATCGGGGGACACTCACGAGCAGTACTTC	CASSSQSGDTHEQYF
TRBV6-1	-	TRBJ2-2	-	TGTGCCAGCAGTAAAGACAGGAACACCGGGGAGCTGTTTTTT	CASSKDRNTGELFF
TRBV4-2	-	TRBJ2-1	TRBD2	TGTGCCAGCAGCCAAGCCGGGACTAGCGGACTAAATGGGCTCTCCTACAATGAGCAGTTCTTC	CASSQAGTSGLNGLSYNEQFF
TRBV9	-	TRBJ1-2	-	TGTGCCAGCAGCCAGACGAGCACTACCTATGGCTACACCTTC	CASSQTSTTYGYTF
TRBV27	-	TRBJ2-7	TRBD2	TGTGCCACCCGCAGTCTTGAACCTAGCGGGAGCGAGCAGTACTTC	CATRSLEPSGSEQYF
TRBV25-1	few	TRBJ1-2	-	TGTGCCAGCAGTGGACGTTACGTTTTAGCTAACTATGGCTACACCTTC	CASSGRYVLANYGYTF
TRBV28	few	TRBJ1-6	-	TGTGCCAGCAGTTTATCTACAGAGGGTTCACCCCTCCACTTT	CASSLSTEGSPLHF
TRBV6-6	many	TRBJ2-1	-	TGTGCCAGCAAAGGCGGGGCGGGGAATGAGCAGTTCTTC	CASKGGAGNEQFF